Below are 3 T cell receptor beta chains sequenced from a single sample in a study of blood T cell repertoires in COVID-19. Repertoires were generated with immunoSEQ multiplex PCR, while TCRdb's copy carries only in-frame clones and drops some. This table holds 200,000 to 250,000 clones, approximately 90% found once. The specimen was peripheral blood. The receptors shown here come from a man under 40 with COVID-19, enrolled during active disease.

The rearrangement links TRBV7-2 to TRBJ1-2, with 10 nucleotides matching TRBD1. V was pared by 5 bases and J by 0 bases, with 9 bases of the junction left unmatched. Germline V gives CDR1 SGHTA, CDR2 FQGNSA. CDR3 size: 17 residues. The CDR3 sequence is CASSERPGTGANYGYTF. CDR3 bases: TGTGCCAGCAGCGAAAGGCCCGGGACAGGGGCTAACTATGGCTACACCTTC.

The V gene is TRBV7-2, the J gene TRBJ1-2; maybe TRBD1 (6 bases). Trimming cost V 5 bases and J 5 bases, with 18 bases left between them. Germline V lookup: CDR1 SGHTA, CDR2 FQGNSA. The CDR3 has 15 residues. The CDR3 sequence: CASSAHGGGRYGYTF. The CDR3 region has the DNA TGTGCCAGCAGCGCTCACGGCGGGGGCAGATATGGCTACACCTTC.

This chain links TRBV28 with TRBJ2-2, with 7 bases that match TRBD2. The CDR3 extends over 15 amino acids. The germline V gene encodes CDR1 MDHEN and CDR2 SYDVKM. The V and J ends lost 7 bases and 6 bases, in that order; junction bases with no gene match: 11. CDR3 DNA: TGTGCCAGCATCACCCCGGGGGGAGGGCCCGGGGAGCTGTTTTTT. Translation gives CASITPGGGPGELFF. Full variable domain (missing parts from reference TRBV28 and TRBJ2-2): DVKVTQSSRYLVKRTGEKVFLECVQDMDHENMFWYRQDPGLGLRLIYFSYDVKMKEKGDIPEGYSVSREKKERFSLILESASTNQTSMYLCASITPGGGPGELFFGEGSRLTVL.